These 2 T cell receptor beta chains originate from one sample sequenced in a study of T-cell reconstitution after alpha-beta-depleted transplantation in children. The library targeted TCRbeta and was prepared with unique molecular identifiers. TCRdb reprocessed the PCR reads via MiXCR and lists one record per CDR3 protein. Of fewer than 250,000 distinct CDR3 sequences in the sample, approximately 19% are singletons; the top ten hold about 45%. The sample in question was PBMCs, mostly from graft donor cells, obtained 360 days after TCRalphabeta/CD19-depleted stem cell transplant. The receptors here all came from a male patient between 2 and 15 years old who had a stem cell transplant for acute lymphoblastic leukemia, so the T cells may come from the graft donor.

V usage is TRBV5-1 and J usage is TRBJ2-7, with 10 bases matching TRBD1. CDR1 and CDR2 from the germline V gene are SGHRS and YFSETQ. This CDR3 comprises 14 residues. With V trimmed by 4 bases and J by 6 bases, 7 bases remained unmatched. This chain's CDR3 is CASSRPGQGFEQYF. DNA for the CDR3: TGCGCCAGCAGCCGGCCGGGACAGGGGTTCGAGCAGTACTTC.

The chain carries TRBV24-1 and TRBJ2-2; D gene uncertain. Germline-derived CDR1 and CDR2 are KGHDR and SFDVKD. The CDR3 has 15 residues. Trimming removed 5 bases from V and 7 bases from J, with 16 bases in between. CDR3 in DNA: TGTGCCACCAGTGCCCCCGACCGTCATGGCGGGGAGCTGTTTTTT. Translation: CATSAPDRHGGELFF.